The 5 T cell receptor beta chains below were found in one sample sequenced in a study of T-cell reconstitution after alpha-beta-depleted transplantation in children. TCRbeta library preparation incorporated unique molecular identifiers. TCRdb redid the calling of the PCR reads with MiXCR, one entry per CDR3 protein. This sample yields roughly 490,000 distinct CDR3 sequences, of which approximately 10% are seen a single time; less than 15% belongs to the top ten. Source: PBMCs, mostly from graft donor cells, taken 180 days after TCRalphabeta/CD19-depleted stem cell transplant. The source of these receptors is a female patient between 2 and 15 years old who had a stem cell transplant for aplastic anemia, so the T cells may come from the graft donor.

This clonotype appeared many times. V and J are TRBV5-1 and TRBJ2-3; weak D call: TRBD1 (5 bases). Germline-derived CDR1 and CDR2 are SGHRS and YFSETQ. This CDR3 is 15 amino acids long. V dropped 4 bases and J dropped 1 base, with 13 bases sitting between them. CDR3 sequence: CASSPLGAGTDTQYF. As DNA, the CDR3 is TGCGCCAGCAGCCCATTAGGGGCGGGCACAGATACGCAGTATTTT. The full variable domain, with the rest looked up from reference TRBV5-1 and TRBJ2-3, is KAGVTQTPRYLIKTRGQQVTLSCSPISGHRSVSWYQQTPGQGLQFLFEYFSETQRNKGNFPGRFSGRQFSNSRSEMNVSTLELGDSALYLCASSPLGAGTDTQYFGPGTRLTVL.

This clonotype appeared a few times. J is TRBJ1-1 and V is TRBV25-1, with D hard to call. The germline V gene encodes CDR1 MGHDK and CDR2 SYGVNS. V shed 5 bases and J shed 6 bases, with 10 bases lying between them. This CDR3 has 12 residues. The CDR3 sequence: CASSPPAAEAFF. The CDR3 nucleotides read TGTGCCAGCAGTCCCCCCGCGGCTGAAGCTTTCTTT.

This clonotype was seen at least ten times. The chain couples TRBV10-3 to TRBJ1-1; TRBD1 is a possible D gene (5 bases). This CDR3 region has 15 residues. The germline V gene encodes CDR1 ENHRY and CDR2 SYGVKD. Trimming took 2 bases from V and 0 from J, leaving 10 bases between them. CDR3 in amino acids: CAISEGVTVNTEAFF. CDR3 bases: TGTGCCATCAGTGAGGGGGTGACAGTGAACACTGAAGCTTTCTTT.

The J gene is TRBJ2-7, the V gene TRBV9; D is ambiguous. CDR3 length: 15 residues. Per germline, CDR1 SGDLS and CDR2 YYNGEE. The V and J ends lost 0 bases and 5 bases respectively, with 15 bases between them. Here the CDR3 reads CASSVEGSAGHEQYF. The CDR3 DNA reads as TGTGCCAGCAGCGTAGAGGGTTCTGCAGGCCACGAGCAGTACTTC.

This clonotype appeared a few times. The chain combines TRBV11-2 with TRBJ1-2; D is unresolved. Germline V lookup: CDR1 SGHAT, CDR2 FQNNGV. This CDR3 is 13 amino acids long. V lost 6 bases and J 8 bases, leaving 16 bases between the germline ends. In DNA form, the CDR3 reads TGTGCCAGCAGTCTCTGGCCGGGAAAGGGCTACACCTTC. It is translated as CASSLWPGKGYTF.